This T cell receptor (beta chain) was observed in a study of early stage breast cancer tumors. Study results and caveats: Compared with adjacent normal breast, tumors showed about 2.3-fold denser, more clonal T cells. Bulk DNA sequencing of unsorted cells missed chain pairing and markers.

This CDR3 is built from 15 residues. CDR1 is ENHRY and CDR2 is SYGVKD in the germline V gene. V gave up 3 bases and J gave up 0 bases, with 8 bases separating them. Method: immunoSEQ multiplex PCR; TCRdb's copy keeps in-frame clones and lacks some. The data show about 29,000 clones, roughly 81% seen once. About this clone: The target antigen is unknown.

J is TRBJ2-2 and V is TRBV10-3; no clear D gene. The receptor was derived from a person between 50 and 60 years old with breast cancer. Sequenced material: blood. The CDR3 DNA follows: TGTGCCATCAGTGAACGGCAAGCGAACACCGGGGAGCTGTTTTTT. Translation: CAISERQANTGELFF.